Listed below are T cell receptor beta chains from one sample, sequenced in a study of T cell repertoires in cytomegalovirus infection. A single record per CDR3 protein comes from TCRdb applying MiXCR to the reads. Of about 440,000 distinct CDR3 sequences in the sample, under 40% were seen once. The sequenced material came from PBMCs. These receptor sequences come from a human donor in good health (CMV status not recorded). Some clones in this sample may be carry-over from other donors' samples. CDR3s include the opening cysteine and the closing phenylalanine or tryptophan. A D gene is named only where the DNA matches it firmly. Not every row has a clone size; where given, it reads once, few, many or a size class.

TRBJ2-7 | NA | TRBV2 | NA | TGTGCCAGCAAAGGAGGGGGCCCCTACGAGCAGTACTTC | CASKGGGPYEQYF
TRBJ2-5 | NA | TRBV28 | few | TGTGCCAGCAGTTTAATATACGAGACCCAGTACTTC | CASSLIYETQYF
TRBJ2-1 | NA | TRBV5-4 | NA | TGTGCCAGCAGAGGGGGGTTGGCCTACAATGAGCAGTTCTTC | CASRGGLAYNEQFF
TRBJ1-4 | TRBD1 | TRBV7-6 | NA | TGTGCCAGCAGCGCCGGGACAGGGGTTAATGAAAAACTGTTTTTT | CASSAGTGVNEKLFF
TRBJ2-6 | TRBD2 | TRBV4-2 | NA | TGTGCCAGCAGCGACTCCGGTGTAGCGGGGGCCTTCTCTGGGGCCAACGTCCTGACTTTC | CASSDSGVAGAFSGANVLTF
TRBJ2-7 | TRBD1 | TRBV5-6 | NA | TGTGCCAGCAGTCAGGGGGACGGCTTCTACGAGCAGTACTTC | CASSQGDGFYEQYF
TRBJ2-3 | NA | TRBV4-3 | few | TGCGCCAGCAGCCAAGGAGGGCGGGGAAATACGCAGTATTTT | CASSQGGRGNTQYF
TRBJ2-3 | TRBD2 | TRBV4-1 | few | TGCGCCAGCAGCCCGCTCCCGGGAGGTAGCACAGATACGCAGTATTTT | CASSPLPGGSTDTQYF
TRBJ2-5 | NA | TRBV10-3 | few | TGTGCCATCAGTGAGCAGGAAGAGACCCAGTACTTC | CAISEQEETQYF
TRBJ2-7 | TRBD2 | TRBV5-5 | NA | TGTGCCAGCGGGGCAGGAAGCGGGGAATCCTACGAGCAGTACTTC | CASGAGSGESYEQYF
TRBJ2-1 | TRBD2 | TRBV7-8 | many | TGTGCCAGCTTTAGCGGGGGTAGAGAGGGTGAGCAGTTCTTC | CASFSGGREGEQFF
TRBJ1-2 | NA | TRBV29-1 | NA | TGCAGCGTCGAACAAACGATGGGTGGCTACACCTTC | CSVEQTMGGYTF
TRBJ1-5 | NA | TRBV7-8 | many | TGTGCCAGCAGCCTAAATTTGGACAGTTATAGCAATCAGCCCCAGCATTTT | CASSLNLDSYSNQPQHF
TRBJ1-3 | NA | TRBV27 | NA | TGTGCCAGCAGTTTAGGAGCAGAGCGAGGAAACACCATATATTTT | CASSLGAERGNTIYF
TRBJ2-7 | NA | TRBV25-1 | NA | TGTTCCAGCTCCAAGGACGGGACGGCCCACGAGCAGTACTTC | CSSSKDGTAHEQYF
TRBJ1-2 | NA | TRBV19 | NA | TGTGCCAGCACCTTCGCGGGCGCGGACTATGGCTACACCTTC | CASTFAGADYGYTF
TRBJ2-7 | NA | TRBV7-9 | few | TGTGCCAGCAGCTCCGACAGGCTAAACTACGAGCAGTACTTC | CASSSDRLNYEQYF
TRBJ1-5 | NA | TRBV7-2 | many | TGTGCCAGCAGCTTAGCCCCCGGGCTCCAGGGAATGGGGGTAAATCAGCCCCAGCATTTT | CASSLAPGLQGMGVNQPQHF
TRBJ2-1 | TRBD1 | TRBV6-6 | NA | TGTGCCAGCAGTTACTCGTTTTCGACAGGGGATTACAATGAGCAGTTCTTC | CASSYSFSTGDYNEQFF
TRBJ2-1 | NA | TRBV6-2/TRBV6-3 | NA | TGTGCCAGCAGGTCCTGGAACAACAATGAGCAGTTCTTC | CASRSWNNNEQFF
TRBJ1-6 | NA | TRBV10-3 | NA | TGTGCCATCAGTGAGTCCGCAGCTTCACCCCTCCACTTT | CAISESAASPLHF
TRBJ1-2 | NA | TRBV20-1 | NA | TGCAGTGCTCCCGGGGGCTCTGGCTACACCTTC | CSAPGGSGYTF
TRBJ2-1 | TRBD1 | TRBV2 | NA | TGTGCCAGCACCCCGGGACAGGGCTTCAATGAGCAGTTCTTC | CASTPGQGFNEQFF
TRBJ1-6 | TRBD1 | TRBV20-1 | few | TGCCCTACCGGGACAGGGTTTTTTCATTCACCCCTCCACTTT | CPTGTGFFHSPLHF
TRBJ1-5 | NA | TRBV19 | few | TGTGCCAGTAGTACCCCACAGAATTCTAGCAATCAGCCCCAGCATTTT | CASSTPQNSSNQPQHF
TRBJ1-3 | NA | TRBV4-3 | NA | TGCGCCAGCAGCCGGCAGGGGACTGGAAACACCATATATTTT | CASSRQGTGNTIYF
TRBJ2-2 | TRBD1 | TRBV24-1 | once | TGTGCCACCAGTGATCCCCTTAACAGGGGGACCGTGGAGCTGTTTTTT | CATSDPLNRGTVELFF
TRBJ2-1 | NA | TRBV24-1 | many | TGTGCCACCAGTGATTTTGGGCAGGGATCCTACAATGAGCAGTTCTTC | CATSDFGQGSYNEQFF
TRBJ2-5 | NA | TRBV7-2 | many | TGTGCCAGCAGCCTCGACCGGGGAGAGACCCAGTACTTC | CASSLDRGETQYF
TRBJ1-1 | TRBD1 | TRBV6-5 | few | TGTGCCAGCAGTTTGGGGACAGGGGGCTTTCACACTGAAGCTTTCTTT | CASSLGTGGFHTEAFF
TRBJ1-6 | NA | TRBV6-2/TRBV6-3 | few | TGTGCCAGCAGTTACGAGCCCGGGGCTCAATCACCCCTCCACTTT | CASSYEPGAQSPLHF
TRBJ2-2 | NA | TRBV4-3 | few | TGCGCCAGCCAGTGGGGGCGCGACACCGGGGAGCTGTTTTTT | CASQWGRDTGELFF
TRBJ1-6 | NA | TRBV5-1 | few | TGCGCCAGCAGCTTAGCGCCTCAAGCGGGGTCACCCCTCCACTTT | CASSLAPQAGSPLHF
TRBJ2-1 | TRBD2 | TRBV20-1 | few | TGCAGTGCTAGGTCCCTTAGCGGGGGACCCAATGAGCAGTTCTTC | CSARSLSGGPNEQFF
TRBJ1-6 | NA | TRBV27 | NA | TGTGCCAGCAGTCCCTACGGGGCGATGGGCTGGAGCTCCTATAATTCACCCCTCCACTTT | CASSPYGAMGWSSYNSPLHF
TRBJ2-4 | TRBD1 | TRBV6-2/TRBV6-3 | NA | TGTGCCAGCAGTTCAGGGACAGGGTCCCCAGGGAACATTCAGTACTTC | CASSSGTGSPGNIQYF
TRBJ1-3 | NA | TRBV7-2 | many | TGTGCCAGCAGCTCCGACAGGAACTCTGGAAACACCATATATTTT | CASSSDRNSGNTIYF
TRBJ2-5 | TRBD2 | TRBV7-9 | few | TGTGCCAGCAGCTCCCCGGGACTAGCGGATCAAGAGACCCAGTACTTC | CASSSPGLADQETQYF
TRBJ1-2 | NA | TRBV12-3/TRBV12-4 | few | TGTGCCAGCAGTTTGTGGCAGGGACTTAACTATGGCTACACCTTC | CASSLWQGLNYGYTF
TRBJ1-4 | TRBD1 | TRBV4-1 | many | TGCGCCAGCGGGGACAGTCCTGCAACTAATGAAAAACTGTTTTTT | CASGDSPATNEKLFF
TRBJ2-1 | NA | TRBV27 | few | TGTGCCAGCAGTCCCAGCAGAAGACAGGCAGAGCAGTTCTTC | CASSPSRRQAEQFF